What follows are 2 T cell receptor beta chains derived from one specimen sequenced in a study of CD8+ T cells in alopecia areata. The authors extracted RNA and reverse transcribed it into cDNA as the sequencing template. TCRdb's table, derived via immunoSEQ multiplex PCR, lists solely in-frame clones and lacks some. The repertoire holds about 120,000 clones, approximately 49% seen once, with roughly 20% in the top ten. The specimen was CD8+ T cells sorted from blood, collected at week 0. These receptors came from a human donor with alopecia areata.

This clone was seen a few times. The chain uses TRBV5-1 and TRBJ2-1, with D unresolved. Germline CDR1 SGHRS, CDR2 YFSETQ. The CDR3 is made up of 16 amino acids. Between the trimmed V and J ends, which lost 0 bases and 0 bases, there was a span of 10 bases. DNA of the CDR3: TGCGCCAGCAGCTTGGCCAGAAGGAGCTCCTACAATGAGCAGTTCTTC. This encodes CASSLARRSSYNEQFF. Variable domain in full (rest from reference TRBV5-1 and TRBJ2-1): KAGVTQTPRYLIKTRGQQVTLSCSPISGHRSVSWYQQTPGQGLQFLFEYFSETQRNKGNFPGRFSGRQFSNSRSEMNVSTLELGDSALYLCASSLARRSSYNEQFFGPGTRLTVL.

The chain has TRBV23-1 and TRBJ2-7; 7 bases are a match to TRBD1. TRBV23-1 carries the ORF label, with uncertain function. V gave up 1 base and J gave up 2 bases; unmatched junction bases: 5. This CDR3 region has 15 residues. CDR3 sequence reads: CASSQFGTVTYEQYF. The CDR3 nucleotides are TGCGCCAGCAGTCAATTCGGGACAGTTACCTACGAGCAGTACTTC.